These 5 T cell receptor beta chains were sequenced from one sample in a study of molecular identifiers for immune sequencing clone quantification (dated by TCRdb to between 2018 and 2020). Libraries were prepared through PCR. The reads were generated on a NextSeq 500. TCRdb passed the public sequencing reads through fastp at Q25 and MiXCR, retaining productive beta sequences. Every entry covers one CDR3 protein and lists the most common genes and DNA from its rows. The table for this sample lists hundreds of thousands of distinct CDR3 sequences; about 25% of them were counted only once. Roughly 0.83% of the sample belongs to the ten largest clones. Sequencing was performed on naive CD8+ T cells from blood, with Jurkat cell RNA spiked in. The cell subset or site label on this specimen signifies: FACS-sorted CD8+CD4-CCR7+CD45RA+ naive T cells. The source is a human donor in good health. Some libraries in this study had Jurkat cell RNA spiked in.

A note on this clonotype: This may come from a read error, since a much larger clone is one base off. This chain joins TRBV6-5 and TRBJ1-4, with unresolved D. Trimming removed 4 bases from V and 8 bases from J, with 17 bases in between. Germline-derived CDR1 and CDR2 are MNHEY and SVGAGI. This CDR3 region has 15 residues. The CDR3 spells CASSSSGPGGEKLFF. The CDR3 DNA reads TGTGCCAGCAGTTCCTCGGGCCCGGGAGGGGAAAAACTGTTTTTT.

The chain is built from TRBV30 and TRBJ1-2, with D tentatively TRBD1 (5 bases). This CDR3 is built from 12 residues. Trimming removed 4 bases from V and 8 bases from J, with 14 bases in between. Germline lookup yields CDR1 GTSNPN and CDR2 SVGIG (reference sequence). This CDR3 reads CAWTSWGGGYTF. The CDR3 nucleotides read TGTGCCTGGACCTCTTGGGGGGGAGGCTACACCTTC.

The CDR3 DNA reads as TGTGCCAGCAGCCTAGGCCTTGAGCCCCAGCATTTT. Residues: CASSLGLEPQHF. The V gene is TRBV7-9, the J gene TRBJ1-5; D is unresolved. The V and J ends lost 5 bases and 8 bases respectively, with 10 bases between them. The CDR3 runs 12 residues. CDR1 and CDR2 (germline): SEHNR, FQNEAQ (reference sequence).

With respect to this clonotype: With a much larger clone just one base away, this may be a read error. CDR3 loop: CASSPDRSSGNTIYF. CDR3 coding DNA: TGTGCCAGCAGCCCGGACAGAAGCTCTGGAAACACCATATATTTT. The chain links TRBV28 to TRBJ1-3; perhaps TRBD1 as D (6 bases). From germline, CDR1 is MDHEN and CDR2 SYDVKM. Deletions cut 6 bases from V and 0 bases from J, with 12 bases between. CDR3 length: 15 residues.

The chain has TRBV13 and TRBJ2-3; D might be TRBD1 (6 bases). CDR3 length equals 16 residues. Germline V gene lookup returns CDR1 PRHDT and CDR2 FYEKMQ (reference sequence). The germline V and J ends were trimmed by 5 bases and 2 bases, with 17 bases remaining between them. The CDR3 nucleotides read TGTGCCAGCAGCCCTAAGACAGGCCTGCTCACAGATACGCAGTATTTT. Residues: CASSPKTGLLTDTQYF.